This TCR beta chain was identified in a study of T cell repertoires in cytomegalovirus infection. Study overall: Indications of both CMV infection and matching HLA type were provided by public TCR beta signatures. Whole-study results and caveats: CMV carriers having the relevant HLA were flagged by cumulative public TCR beta family frequency. CMV-specific TCR beta clonotypes restricted by HLA-C were the ones dominating the ex vivo response.

TCRdb reanalysed the reads using MiXCR and keeps one entry per CDR3 protein. This sample has 150,000 to 200,000 distinct CDR3 sequences, with roughly 19% found just once. Worth noting for this clonotype: No antigen is known for it.

Specimen: PBMCs. The source is a human donor in good health (CMV status not recorded). Some clones in this sample may be carry-over from other donors' samples.

The CDR3 sequence is CASTRDRYTEAFF. The CDR3 bases are TGTGCCAGCACCCGGGACAGATACACTGAAGCTTTCTTT. The J gene is TRBJ1-1, the V gene TRBV2; 7 positions agree with TRBD1. Trimming at V came to 7 bases and at J to 3 bases, leaving 5 bases not matched to a gene. The CDR3 is 13 residues long. Germline loops: CDR1 SNHLY, CDR2 FYNNEI.